This is a list of T cell receptor beta chains from one sample in a study of cytomegalovirus exposure and HLA in healthy donors. The repertoire was sequenced with immunoSEQ multiplex PCR; TCRdb's copy has only in-frame clones and lacks some. The table shows tens of thousands of clones, with 95% to 98% occurring only once. Sequencing was done on a sample of PBMCs. The receptors were sampled from a young woman in good health and CMV-seropositive. Each CDR3 is given with its conserved first and last residue. D genes are given only for firm matches. Size is omitted from some rows. Given values are once, few, many or a class for expanded clones.

- | TRBJ2-5 | TRBV9 | - | TGTGCCAGCAGCACAAGTGGGACATTACAAGAGACCCAGTACTTC | CASSTSGTLQETQYF
TRBD2 | TRBJ2-1 | TRBV9 | once | TGTGCCAGCAGCTCAAGATGGGGACTAGCGGTAGGTGAGCAGTTCTTC | CASSSRWGLAVGEQFF
TRBD2 | TRBJ2-4 | TRBV5-8 | - | TGTGCCAGCAGACAACTAGCGGGGGTAGCCAAAAACATTCAGTACTTC | CASRQLAGVAKNIQYF
- | TRBJ1-1 | TRBV2 | - | TGTGCCAGCACCCGGTTGGAGGGGACTGAAGCTTTCTTT | CASTRLEGTEAFF
TRBD1 | TRBJ2-7 | TRBV7-3 | - | TGTGCCAGCAGCCAGACAGGGCGAGAGCAGTACTTC | CASSQTGREQYF
- | TRBJ2-4 | TRBV25-1 | - | TGTGCCAGCAGTGGACAGGGCGGCGGGACCAAAAACATTCAGTACTTC | CASSGQGGGTKNIQYF
TRBD1 | TRBJ2-7 | TRBV5-1 | - | TGCGCCAGCAGCTTGGCAGGACAGGGATCCGAGCAGTACTTC | CASSLAGQGSEQYF
TRBD2 | TRBJ2-1 | TRBV7-2 | - | TGTGCCAGCAGCTTAGGGGGACTAGTGGGGGATGAGCAGTTCTTC | CASSLGGLVGDEQFF
- | TRBJ2-5 | TRBV7-9 | - | TGTGCCAGCAGCTCTCAGGGGCAAGAGACCCAGTACTTC | CASSSQGQETQYF
- | TRBJ2-3 | TRBV4-2 | - | TGTGCCAGCAGCCAACTTAGCGGCACAGATACGCAGTATTTT | CASSQLSGTDTQYF
TRBD2 | TRBJ2-2 | TRBV14 | - | TGTGCCAGCAGCCAACGACTAGCTCGGACCGGGGAGCTGTTTTTT | CASSQRLARTGELFF
TRBD2 | TRBJ2-3 | TRBV30 | - | TGTGCCTCTGTAGGGACTAGCGGGAGACAAGATACGCAGTATTTT | CASVGTSGRQDTQYF
- | TRBJ1-3 | TRBV9 | - | TGTGCCAGCAGCGTAGGTGGGAGCTCTGGAAACACCATATATTTT | CASSVGGSSGNTIYF
- | TRBJ2-7 | TRBV6-1 | - | TGTGCCAGCAGCGCAGGGTACGAGCAGTACTTC | CASSAGYEQYF
TRBD1 | TRBJ1-1 | TRBV5-4 | - | TGTGCCAGCAGCTCCGACAGGGTCGCTGAAGCTTTCTTT | CASSSDRVAEAFF
TRBD2 | TRBJ2-5 | TRBV19 | - | TGTGCCAGTGGTATCGATGGACTAGCGGGAGAGACCCAGTACTTC | CASGIDGLAGETQYF
TRBD1 | TRBJ1-1 | TRBV29-1 | - | TGCAGCACAGGACAGGGGAACACTGAAGCTTTCTTT | CSTGQGNTEAFF
- | TRBJ1-5 | TRBV7-9 | - | TGTGCCAGCAGCCTAGGACAGTCCCTGGGGCCCCAGCATTTT | CASSLGQSLGPQHF
- | TRBJ1-5 | TRBV4-2 | once | TGTGCCAGCAGCTCCCTACAGGAGTCTAATCAGCCCCAGCATTTT | CASSSLQESNQPQHF
TRBD1 | TRBJ2-7 | TRBV6-1 | - | TGTGCCAGCAGCCATAGACAGGGGGCCTACGAGCAGTACTTC | CASSHRQGAYEQYF
TRBD1 | TRBJ1-4 | TRBV9 | - | TGTGCCAGCAGCAGTGCAGGGACAGGGGGCAGGGGAGCTAATGAAAAACTGTTTTTT | CASSSAGTGGRGANEKLFF
- | TRBJ1-3 | TRBV6-5 | - | TGTGCCAGCAGCCTGGCCCCTCTCGGAAACACCATATATTTT | CASSLAPLGNTIYF
- | TRBJ2-1 | TRBV28 | - | TGTGCCAGCAGCCCCGGGGGTAGCGGCTACAATGAGCAGTTCTTC | CASSPGGSGYNEQFF
- | TRBJ2-5 | TRBV18 | - | TGTGCCAGCTCACCCGGGGGACAGACAAAAGAGACCCAGTACTTC | CASSPGGQTKETQYF
- | TRBJ2-6 | TRBV28 | few | TGTGCCAGCAGCCCCGGACAAGTCTCTGGGGCCAACGTCCTGACTTTC | CASSPGQVSGANVLTF
TRBD1 | TRBJ2-3 | TRBV6-1 | - | TGTGCCAGCATACAGGGGCATACCACAGATACGCAGTATTTT | CASIQGHTTDTQYF
- | TRBJ1-1 | TRBV7-8 | - | TGTGCCAGCAGCTTAAGTGAAACAGGGAGAGGAACTGAAGCTTTCTTT | CASSLSETGRGTEAFF
- | TRBJ1-5 | TRBV27 | - | TGTGCCAGCAGTCGGGGGACGGCGCACAATCAGCCCCAGCATTTT | CASSRGTAHNQPQHF
- | TRBJ2-7 | TRBV7-9 | - | TGTGCCAGCAGCGAGGGGACTTACGAGCAGTACTTC | CASSEGTYEQYF
TRBD1 | TRBJ1-1 | TRBV29-1 | - | TGCAGCGTTGACCTACCATCTTTGGGACAGGGAAGAGCTTTCTTT | CSVDLPSLGQGRAFF
TRBD2 | TRBJ2-3 | TRBV11-2 | - | TGTGCCAGCAGCTCTAGCGGGAGGGAAACAGATACGCAGTATTTT | CASSSSGRETDTQYF
- | TRBJ2-7 | TRBV29-1 | - | TGCAGCGTTGGAGGTGATTACGAGCAGTACTTC | CSVGGDYEQYF
- | TRBJ2-5 | TRBV30 | - | TGTGCCTGCCCTTACAACGGAGGGGAGACCCAGTACTTC | CACPYNGGETQYF
TRBD2 | TRBJ2-7 | TRBV30 | once | TGTGCCTGGAGTCCCCGGACTAGCGAGGGCTACGAGCAGTACTTC | CAWSPRTSEGYEQYF
- | TRBJ1-5 | TRBV30 | - | TGTGCCTGGAGTGTCAGGGTTTGGAGCAATCAGCCCCAGCATTTT | CAWSVRVWSNQPQHF
- | TRBJ2-1 | TRBV9 | - | TGTGCCAGCAGCGTTGGCTATGAGCAGTTCTTC | CASSVGYEQFF
- | TRBJ1-2 | TRBV2 | - | TGTGCCGTGCCAGCATTTGGACAGTCCTATGGCTACACCTTC | CAVPAFGQSYGYTF
- | TRBJ1-2 | TRBV29-1 | - | TGCAGCGTTGAAGTTGGCTCAGATCTTAACTATGGCTACACCTTC | CSVEVGSDLNYGYTF
- | TRBJ1-5 | TRBV5-6 | - | TGTGCCAGCAGCGCGCGCCACCGAGGCTTCAATCAGCCCCAGCATTTT | CASSARHRGFNQPQHF
- | TRBJ2-7 | TRBV28 | - | TGTGCCAGCAGTCTAAGCCCAACCTACGAGCAGTACTTC | CASSLSPTYEQYF
TRBD1 | TRBJ2-1 | TRBV6-1 | - | TGTGCCAGCAGTGGACCGGGACAGGGGGCGGATGAGCAGTTCTTC | CASSGPGQGADEQFF
- | TRBJ1-1 | TRBV19 | - | TGTGCCAGTAGTCAGGACTCAAACACTGAAGCTTTCTTT | CASSQDSNTEAFF
- | TRBJ1-1 | TRBV25-1 | - | TGTGCCAGCAGTGGAAAGCCGAACACTGAAGCTTTCTTT | CASSGKPNTEAFF
TRBD1 | TRBJ2-3 | TRBV28 | - | TGTGCCAGCAGTTCACCCAGGGGGACAGGTACCACAGATACGCAGTATTTT | CASSSPRGTGTTDTQYF
- | TRBJ2-1 | TRBV19 | - | TGTGCCAGTAGTATAAATGGAGGGGCGCCGAATGAGCAGTTCTTC | CASSINGGAPNEQFF
TRBD1 | TRBJ1-1 | TRBV7-9 | - | TGTGCCAGCAGCCCTCGACAGGGGCTGATGAACACTGAAGCTTTCTTT | CASSPRQGLMNTEAFF
TRBD1 | TRBJ1-1 | TRBV4-1 | - | TGCGCCAGCAGGCCCATAACAGGGGCGGGGAACACTGAAGCTTTCTTT | CASRPITGAGNTEAFF
TRBD2 | TRBJ2-3 | TRBV15 | - | TGTGCCACCAGCAGAGATGGACGAGCGGGAGTAATTCAAGATACGCAGTATTTT | CATSRDGRAGVIQDTQYF
TRBD2 | TRBJ2-5 | TRBV29-1 | - | TGCAGCGTTGAAACCGCAGGCCTAGCGGGAAGCCAAGAGACCCAGTACTTC | CSVETAGLAGSQETQYF
TRBD1 | TRBJ2-7 | TRBV11-2 | few | TGTGCCAGCAGCACGGGACAGGGGTACTACGAGCAGTACTTC | CASSTGQGYYEQYF
- | TRBJ1-1 | TRBV4-1 | - | TGCGCCAGCAGCCCGTCTGGGGGGAGGGAGACTGAAGCTTTCTTT | CASSPSGGRETEAFF
- | TRBJ1-2 | TRBV2 | - | TGTGCCAGCAGTGTATACAGGGACAATGGCTACACCTTC | CASSVYRDNGYTF
- | TRBJ2-7 | TRBV10-2 | - | TGCGCCAGCAGTGAAAAGGGGTTAAGGTACGAGCAGTACTTC | CASSEKGLRYEQYF